Shown below are 31 T cell receptor beta chains from a single sample sequenced in a study of OX40 agonist ivuxolimab in advanced cancers. The data were produced by immunoSEQ multiplex PCR, yet TCRdb's version contains in-frame clones alone and is incomplete. The table has tens of thousands of clones, about 91% seen once. The sample here was CD4+ or CD8+ T cells sorted from blood, taken in a trial of the OX40 agonist ivuxolimab. Receptor source: an adult with an advanced solid tumor such as melanoma, head and neck, liver or kidney cancer.

V gene TRBV7-2 combines with J gene TRBJ2-3; no clear D gene. This CDR3 region has 12 residues. CDR1 SGHTA and CDR2 FQGNSA come from the germline V gene. With 2 bases removed from V and 5 bases from J, the gap between germline ends came to 5 bases. CDR3 region: CASSLLRDTQYF. The CDR3 region has the DNA TGTGCCAGCAGCTTACTGAGAGATACGCAGTATTTT.

The gene calls are TRBV7-2 and TRBJ1-4; the D is unclear. CDR1 is SGHTA and CDR2 is FQGNSA in the germline V gene. CDR3 size: 13 residues. Trimming pared 5 bases from V and 7 bases from J, leaving 11 bases between. The CDR3 is CASSPQSPEKLFF. CDR3 in DNA: TGTGCCAGCAGCCCCCAGAGTCCTGAAAAACTGTTTTTT.

The chain employs TRBV7-2 and TRBJ1-1; 7 nucleotides match TRBD1. V lost 5 bases to trimming and J lost 0 bases; unmatched junction nucleotides: 6. Germline loops: CDR1 SGHTA, CDR2 FQGNSA. There are 15 residues in the CDR3. CDR3 region: CASSPGGQLNTEAFF. The CDR3 DNA reads TGTGCCAGCAGCCCTGGGGGACAGCTGAACACTGAAGCTTTCTTT. Full variable domain (rest looked up from reference TRBV7-2 and TRBJ1-1): GAGVSQSPSNKVTEKGKDVELRCDPISGHTALYWYRQSLGQGLEFLIYFQGNSAPDKSGLPSDRFSAERTGGSVSTLTIQRTQQEDSAVYLCASSPGGQLNTEAFFGQGTRLTVV.

The chain uses TRBV4-1 and TRBJ1-2; no firm D call. The germline V gene has CDR1 MGHRA and CDR2 YSYEKL. Trimming removed 4 bases at V and 0 bases at J, with 12 bases between. This CDR3 is built from 15 residues. The DNA of the CDR3 is TGCGCCAGCAGCCGGCCGGGTCCTACTAACTATGGCTACACCTTC. It encodes CASSRPGPTNYGYTF.

For the CDR3, the DNA is TGTGCCTGGAGTGTAGCCGGGGCCACCGGGGAGCTGTTTTTT. This translates into CAWSVAGATGELFF. The chain recombines TRBV30 with TRBJ2-2; possibly TRBD1 or TRBD2 for D (5 bases each). V was cut by 0 bases and J by 4 bases, with 9 bases left in between. CDR1 GTSNPN and CDR2 SVGIG come from the germline V gene (reference sequence). CDR3 length: 14 residues.

This chain connects TRBV27 to TRBJ1-6; no definite D call. V was clipped by 4 bases and J by 5 bases, with 12 bases between them. Germline V CDR1 and CDR2: MNHEY, SMNVEV (reference sequence). The CDR3 is 15 amino acids. The CDR3 DNA follows: TGTGCCAGCAGTTCCTATTTGACTAATAATTCACCCCTCCACTTT. Residues: CASSSYLTNNSPLHF.

The rearrangement uses TRBV28 and TRBJ2-4; 16 bases map to TRBD2. J was trimmed by 11 bases and V by 2 bases; bases with no gene match: 3. CDR3 length: 15 amino acids. Germline CDR1 is MDHEN and CDR2 is SYDVKM. CDR3 loop: CASSLPGTSGRVQYF. The CDR3 bases are TGTGCCAGCAGTTTACCCGGGACTAGCGGGAGGGTTCAGTACTTC.

The chain carries TRBV7-2 and TRBJ2-2, with TRBD1 matching over 12 bases. Looked up from germline, CDR1 is SGHTA and CDR2 is FQGNSA. CDR3 length: 17 residues. J was trimmed by 4 bases and V by 5 bases; bases with no gene match: 8. The CDR3 DNA reads TGTGCCAGCAGCCAAACGCGGGACAGGGGGCTCACCGGGGAGCTGTTTTTT. The encoded protein is CASSQTRDRGLTGELFF.

The CDR3 nucleotides read TGTGCCAGCAGCCAGCTAGGGTACGAGCAGTACTTC. Translation: CASSQLGYEQYF. The J gene is TRBJ2-7, the V gene TRBV14; no clear D. The CDR3 covers 12 residues. V shed 3 bases and J shed 4 bases, with 7 bases lying between them. Germline-derived CDR1 and CDR2 are SGHDN and FVKESK.

There are a few counts of this clone. The chain carries TRBV30 and TRBJ1-5; D is uncertain. The CDR3 runs 13 residues. CDR1 is GTSNPN and CDR2 is SVGIG in the germline V gene (reference sequence). V was trimmed by 1 base and J by 4 bases, leaving 8 bases between them. The CDR3 DNA is TGTGCCTGGAGTGGACAAGCAAATCAGCCCCAGCATTTT. Protein: CAWSGQANQPQHF.

This chain joins TRBV9 and TRBJ2-2, with TRBD1 matching over 9 bases. The V segment lost 2 bases and the J segment 3 bases; nucleotides outside the gene matches: 11. The CDR3 is made up of 18 amino acids. The germline V gene has CDR1 SGDLS and CDR2 YYNGEE. The DNA of the CDR3 is TGTGCCAGCAGCGTCGACCCCGTCGGACAGGGGTACACCGGGGAGCTGTTTTTT. It translates to CASSVDPVGQGYTGELFF.

V gene TRBV19 combines with J gene TRBJ2-7; D may correspond to TRBD1 or TRBD2 (5 bases each). From germline, CDR1 is LNHDA and CDR2 SQIVND (reference sequence). The CDR3 contains 15 residues. The germline V and J ends were trimmed by 1 base and 4 bases, with 14 bases remaining between them. In DNA form, the CDR3 reads TGTGCCAGTAGTATAGGAGGGGCCTGGGAGTACGAGCAGTACTTC. It translates to CASSIGGAWEYEQYF.

This chain connects TRBV10-3 to TRBJ1-1, with 10 bases matching TRBD1. From germline, CDR1 is ENHRY and CDR2 SYGVKD. The CDR3 extends over 14 amino acids. V shed 4 bases, J shed 4 bases, and the junction held 3 bases outside the gene matches. CDR3 nucleotide sequence: TGTGCCATCAGTGGGACAGGGGGATTCACTGAAGCTTTCTTT. It translates to CAISGTGGFTEAFF.

This chain connects TRBV19 to TRBJ1-6; a weak D match, TRBD1 (5 bases). The V end lost 5 bases, the J end lost 9 bases, and 17 bases lay between the germline ends. The V gene's germline CDR1 is LNHDA and CDR2 SQIVND (reference sequence). This CDR3 region has 15 residues. The CDR3, as DNA: TGTGCCAGTAGTTCCCAATACCGGGACCTTTCACCCCTCCACTTT. Protein sequence: CASSSQYRDLSPLHF.

The CDR3 here is CASSYRDRVAGELFF. CDR3 DNA sequence: TGTGCCAGCAGCTACCGGGACAGGGTCGCCGGGGAGCTGTTTTTT. This chain uses TRBV7-9 with TRBJ2-2; 9 bases align to TRBD1. The CDR3 covers 15 residues. V lost 4 bases, J lost 6 bases, and 6 bases stayed unmatched. The germline V gene has CDR1 SEHNR and CDR2 FQNEAQ (reference sequence).

The chain is built from TRBV7-6 and TRBJ1-5; 8 bases agree with TRBD1. V shed 5 bases, J shed 5 bases, and the junction held 11 bases outside the gene matches. The CDR3 runs to 16 residues. The germline V gene encodes CDR1 SGHVS and CDR2 FNYEAQ. The CDR3 protein is CASSENRTGWDQPQHF. Here the CDR3 DNA reads TGTGCCAGCAGCGAAAACCGGACAGGGTGGGATCAGCCCCAGCATTTT.

The J gene is TRBJ2-7, the V gene TRBV5-1; the D is unclear. CDR1 is SGHRS and CDR2 is YFSETQ in the germline V gene. The V gene lost 7 bases and the J gene lost 3 bases, with 11 bases spanning the gap. The CDR3 contains 12 residues. CDR3 sequence reads: CASAISNYEQYF. The CDR3 DNA follows: TGCGCCAGCGCGATTAGTAACTACGAGCAGTACTTC.

This clone was recorded once. V and J are TRBV5-4 and TRBJ2-2; D is uncertain. Looked up from germline, CDR1 is SGHNT and CDR2 is YYREEE (reference sequence). CDR3 length: 13 residues. V lost 1 base and J lost 0, with 1 base in between. In nucleotides, the CDR3 is TGTGCCAGCAGCTTGCCGAACACCGGGGAGCTGTTTTTT. Amino acids: CASSLPNTGELFF.

Only a few counts were recorded for this clone. The rearrangement uses TRBV5-6 and TRBJ1-2; possibly TRBD1 for D (6 bases). Germline values: CDR1 SGHDT, CDR2 YYEEEE. The V end lost 4 bases, the J end lost 2 bases, and 15 bases lay between the germline ends. The CDR3 loop spans 15 amino acids. The CDR3 reads CASSGGTKGNYGYTF. In DNA form, the CDR3 reads TGTGCCAGCAGCGGCGGGACAAAGGGGAACTATGGCTACACCTTC.

The chain is built from TRBV28 and TRBJ1-5; D gene ambiguous. CDR3 size: 16 residues. Germline V gene data show CDR1 as MDHEN and CDR2 as SYDVKM. Trimming stripped 3 bases from V and 2 bases from J, with 14 bases between. CDR3 protein: CASSFSGPEGNQPQHF. In DNA, the CDR3 is TGTGCCAGCAGTTTCTCCGGGCCGGAGGGCAATCAGCCCCAGCATTTT.

J is TRBJ2-1 and V is TRBV19, with TRBD1 as a possible D gene (6 bases). This CDR3 is built from 14 residues. Trimming took off 5 bases at V and 4 bases at J, with 12 bases between the two ends. CDR1 is LNHDA, CDR2 SQIVND, per germline (reference sequence). The CDR3 spells CASSGRDKYNEQFF. The CDR3 DNA follows: TGTGCCAGTAGTGGACGGGACAAGTACAATGAGCAGTTCTTC.

J is TRBJ1-5 and V is TRBV19; unclear D gene. V shed 6 bases and J shed 2 bases, with 14 bases lying between them. This CDR3 has 15 residues. The germline V gene has CDR1 LNHDA and CDR2 SQIVND (reference sequence). For the CDR3, the DNA is TGTGCCAGTAGCCCAGCACTGGACCGCAATCAGCCCCAGCATTTT. Protein: CASSPALDRNQPQHF.

This clone was seen a single time. The rearrangement joins TRBV11-2 to TRBJ2-1; 9 nucleotides match TRBD2. Trimming took 6 bases from V and 4 from J; bases not matched to a gene: 7. Germline assignment: CDR1 SGHAT and CDR2 FQNNGV. The CDR3 runs to 15 residues. In nucleotides, the CDR3 is TGTGCCAGCAGATCCGGGACTAGCAGATACAATGAGCAGTTCTTC. This translates into CASRSGTSRYNEQFF.

This clone was recorded once. The V gene is TRBV9, the J gene TRBJ1-1, with 8 positions matching TRBD1. Germline values: CDR1 SGDLS, CDR2 YYNGEE. This CDR3 has 14 amino acids. The junction had 4 bases not matched to a gene; V was cut back by 3 bases and J by 3 bases. The CDR3 sequence is CASSAQGGDTEAFF. CDR3 DNA sequence: TGTGCCAGCAGCGCACAGGGGGGGGACACTGAAGCTTTCTTT.

This chain uses TRBV19 with TRBJ1-2; TRBD1 is a possible D gene (6 bases). The V gene's germline CDR1 is LNHDA and CDR2 SQIVND (reference sequence). Trimming shortened V by 1 base and J by 2 bases, and 14 bases separated the two germline ends. The CDR3 totals 16 residues. The CDR3 bases are TGTGCCAGTAGTATAGTCGGGGGCATGAAAAACTATGGCTACACCTTC. Amino acids: CASSIVGGMKNYGYTF.

The chain uses TRBV6-1 and TRBJ2-1; TRBD2 is a possible D gene (6 bases). The germline V gene has CDR1 MNHNS and CDR2 SASEGT. The CDR3 is 14 amino acids. The V end lost 3 bases, the J end lost 8 bases, and 14 bases lay between the germline ends. The DNA of the CDR3 is TGTGCCAGCAGTGAGACTAGGAGGGGCGATGAGCAGTTCTTC. Translating gives CASSETRRGDEQFF.

This clone was seen only once. The chain recombines TRBV28 with TRBJ2-7; TRBD1 aligns across 9 bases. From germline, CDR1 is MDHEN and CDR2 SYDVKM. The V gene end was trimmed by 4 bases and the J gene end by 4 bases; junction bases not matched to a gene: 8. The CDR3 spans 15 residues. The CDR3 DNA is TGTGCCAGCAGTTCCCCGGGACAGGGCCTTTACGAGCAGTACTTC. This translates into CASSSPGQGLYEQYF.

The J gene is TRBJ2-7, the V gene TRBV27; D perhaps matches TRBD2 (5 bases). Per germline, CDR1 MNHEY and CDR2 SMNVEV (reference sequence). V gave up 5 bases and J gave up 0 bases, with 11 bases separating them. CDR3 length: 14 amino acids. CDR3 coding DNA: TGTGCCAGCAGTACCGAGCGGAGCTCCTACGAGCAGTACTTC. It codes for CASSTERSSYEQYF.

The J gene is TRBJ2-7, the V gene TRBV27; 9 nucleotides agree with TRBD2. This CDR3 contains 17 residues. V shed 5 bases, J shed 0 bases, and the junction held 11 bases outside the gene matches. Germline V gives CDR1 MNHEY, CDR2 SMNVEV (reference sequence). CDR3 in amino acids: CASSIKPVSGSSYEQYF. The CDR3 nucleotides read TGTGCCAGCAGTATCAAACCCGTTAGCGGGAGCTCCTACGAGCAGTACTTC.

V and J are TRBV30 and TRBJ1-1, with D unresolved. CDR3 length equals 14 residues. V was clipped by 3 bases and J by 2 bases, with 13 bases between them. Per germline, CDR1 GTSNPN and CDR2 SVGIG (reference sequence). This chain's CDR3 is CAWREGIANTEAFF. CDR3 DNA sequence: TGTGCCTGGAGGGAGGGAATCGCAAACACTGAAGCTTTCTTT.

This sequence joins TRBV27 and TRBJ1-6, with D perhaps TRBD1 (5 bases). The CDR3 consists of 16 residues. Trimming cost V 5 bases and J 6 bases, with 17 bases left between them. CDR1 MNHEY and CDR2 SMNVEV come from the germline V gene (reference sequence). The CDR3 sequence: CASSRTQGSGNSPLHF. CDR3 nucleotides: TGTGCCAGCAGTCGCACTCAGGGATCCGGTAATTCACCCCTCCACTTT.